The 31 T cell receptor beta chains given below trace back to one sample, sequenced in a study of CD8+ T cells in alopecia areata. Extracted RNA was reverse transcribed, and the resulting cDNA served as sequencing template. Clones were read by immunoSEQ multiplex PCR, and TCRdb kept only the in-frame ones, dropping some. The sample holds approximately 57,000 clones, over 95% seen once. This material consisted of CD8+ T cells sorted from blood, taken at week 0. The receptors here all came from a human donor with alopecia areata.

The CDR3 reads CASRDRVRTDTQYF. CDR3 DNA: TGTGCCAGCAGGGACAGAGTGCGCACAGATACGCAGTATTTT. The chain employs TRBV2 and TRBJ2-3, with TRBD1 as a possible D gene (6 bases). The CDR3 runs to 14 residues. V was trimmed by 6 bases and J by 1 base, leaving 11 bases between them. CDR1 is SNHLY, CDR2 FYNNEI, per germline.

V and J are TRBV9 and TRBJ2-5, with TRBD2 identical over 8 bases. Germline CDR1 SGDLS, CDR2 YYNGEE. This CDR3 has 16 residues. V was clipped by 4 bases and J by 2 bases; unmatched bases: 10. DNA for the CDR3: TGTGCCAGCAGCCATAGCGGGACACCTGCACAAGAGACCCAGTACTTC. As protein: CASSHSGTPAQETQYF.

The CDR3 sequence: CASSLYGTRNLNTGELFF. DNA of the CDR3: TGCGCCAGCAGCTTGTATGGGACAAGGAACCTGAACACCGGGGAGCTGTTTTTT. The V and J genes are TRBV5-1 and TRBJ2-2; a weak D match, TRBD1 (6 bases). This CDR3 is built from 18 residues. V was shortened by 1 base and J by 1 base, with 17 bases between the two germline ends. Germline V lookup: CDR1 SGHRS, CDR2 YFSETQ.

The chain has TRBV19 and TRBJ1-2; D gene unclear. The length of the CDR3 is 13 residues. Trimming stripped 4 bases from V and 3 bases from J, with 9 bases between. The germline gives CDR1 LNHDA, CDR2 SQIVND (reference sequence). The CDR3 DNA reads as TGTGCCAGTAGTACGGGAGTCTACTATGGCTACACCTTC. Translating it yields CASSTGVYYGYTF.

The CDR3 DNA is TGTGCCAGCAGCTTAGGGGTCTTCCCGGGGGAAGAGCAGTACTTC. This sequence encodes CASSLGVFPGEEQYF. The rearrangement uses TRBV13 and TRBJ2-7, with D maybe TRBD2 (6 bases). Germline CDR1 reads PRHDT; CDR2 reads FYEKMQ (reference sequence). This CDR3 is 15 amino acids long. V shed 0 bases and J shed 7 bases, with 16 bases lying between them.

V gene TRBV4-3 combines with J gene TRBJ1-6, with D uncertain. The CDR3 covers 17 residues. V was trimmed by 0 bases and J by 0 bases, leaving 9 bases between them. Germline assignment: CDR1 LGHNA and CDR2 YSLEER. In DNA form, the CDR3 reads TGCGCCAGCAGCCAAGATCTGGGGTACTCCTATAATTCACCCCTCCACTTT. Its protein is CASSQDLGYSYNSPLHF.

The chain carries TRBV7-2 and TRBJ1-2; perhaps TRBD1 as D (5 bases). Per germline, CDR1 SGHTA and CDR2 FQGNSA. This CDR3 is built from 14 residues. Trimming removed 3 bases at V and 6 bases at J, with 14 bases between. DNA of the CDR3: TGTGCCAGCAGCTTTCCGGGGCAAGGGAATGGCTACACCTTC. Amino acid sequence: CASSFPGQGNGYTF. Full variable domain (missing parts from reference TRBV7-2 and TRBJ1-2): GAGVSQSPSNKVTEKGKDVELRCDPISGHTALYWYRQSLGQGLEFLIYFQGNSAPDKSGLPSDRFSAERTGGSVSTLTIQRTQQEDSAVYLCASSFPGQGNGYTFGSGTRLTVV.

CDR3 nucleotides: TGTGCCAGCAGTCTTGGTCAGCACGAGCAGTACTTC. It encodes CASSLGQHEQYF. The chain links TRBV27 to TRBJ2-7; D is undetermined. The CDR3 loop spans 12 amino acids. V gave up 5 bases and J gave up 5 bases, with 10 bases separating them. CDR1 is MNHEY and CDR2 is SMNVEV in the germline V gene (reference sequence).

The rearrangement joins TRBV9 to TRBJ2-7; D call uncertain. Trimming took off 0 bases at V and 1 base at J, with 8 bases between the two ends. CDR3 length: 14 residues. Looked up from germline, CDR1 is SGDLS and CDR2 is YYNGEE. The CDR3 here is CASSVGTPSYEQYF. CDR3 bases: TGTGCCAGCAGCGTAGGGACCCCATCCTACGAGCAGTACTTC.

This rearrangement joins TRBV5-5 to TRBJ2-1; 9 nucleotides align to TRBD2. The V segment lost 4 bases and the J segment 10 bases; nucleotides outside the gene matches: 6. Looked up from germline, CDR1 is SGHKS and CDR2 is YYEKEE (reference sequence). The CDR3 loop spans 13 amino acids. The CDR3 here is CASSIAGTSEQFF. In DNA form, the CDR3 reads TGTGCCAGCAGCATTGCCGGGACTAGCGAGCAGTTCTTC. The full variable domain, completed using reference TRBV5-5 and TRBJ2-1, is DAGVTQSPTHLIKTRGQQVTLRCSPISGHKSVSWYQQVLGQGPQFIFQYYEKEERGRGNFPDRFSARQFPNYSSELNVNALLLGDSALYLCASSIAGTSEQFFGPGTRLTVL.

This chain uses TRBV7-9 with TRBJ1-6; D is undetermined. Germline V CDR1 and CDR2: SEHNR, FQNEAQ (reference sequence). The CDR3 has 13 amino acids. Trimming cost V 6 bases and J 0 bases, with 3 bases left between them. For the CDR3, the DNA is TGTGCCAGCAGAAGCTCCTATAATTCACCCCTCCACTTT. Translated, it gives CASRSSYNSPLHF.

V usage is TRBV30 and J usage is TRBJ2-7; D is uncertain. Germline CDR1 is GTSNPN and CDR2 is SVGIG (reference sequence). Trimming took 5 bases from V and 5 from J, leaving 10 bases between them. This CDR3 is 11 amino acids long. CDR3 nucleotides: TGTGCCTGGGGTATCGCCGACGAGCAGTACTTC. Its protein is CAWGIADEQYF.

This chain uses TRBV6-5 with TRBJ1-2; 7 positions match TRBD1. Germline CDR1 MNHEY, CDR2 SVGAGI. The CDR3 length is 14 residues. The V and J ends lost 4 bases and 4 bases, in that order; junction bases with no gene match: 6. CDR3 DNA sequence: TGTGCCAGCAGTTCGGCAGGGGGAGCCTATGGCTACACCTTC. As protein: CASSSAGGAYGYTF.

This rearrangement joins TRBV4-1 to TRBJ2-2; the D gene could be TRBD1 or TRBD2 (5 bases each). The CDR3 runs to 16 residues. The V and J ends lost 4 bases and 2 bases respectively, with 14 bases between them. Germline V gives CDR1 MGHRA, CDR2 YSYEKL. CDR3 coding DNA: TGCGCCAGCAGCCGCGCCGGGACGGATAACACCGGGGAGCTGTTTTTT. Translated: CASSRAGTDNTGELFF.

The chain links TRBV2 to TRBJ2-5, with TRBD2 matching over 11 bases. The CDR3 has 16 residues. The germline V gene encodes CDR1 SNHLY and CDR2 FYNNEI. The ends lost 2 bases at V and 3 bases at J; junction bases unmatched: 5. This chain's CDR3 is CASSELLAGEEETQYF. Written as DNA, the CDR3 is TGTGCCAGCAGTGAATTACTAGCGGGGGAGGAAGAGACCCAGTACTTC.

Turning to this clone: Other DNA sequences of this sample code for an identical CDR3. J is TRBJ2-2 and V is TRBV30; D gene ambiguous. With 4 bases removed from V and 8 bases from J, the gap between germline ends came to 8 bases. CDR3 length equals 11 residues. Looked up from germline, CDR1 is GTSNPN and CDR2 is SVGIG (reference sequence). DNA for the CDR3: TGTGCCTGGACCTTTCCTGGGGAGCTGTTTTTT. It specifies CAWTFPGELFF.

The chain joins TRBV27 to TRBJ2-1; unclear D gene. In germline, CDR1 is MNHEY, CDR2 SMNVEV (reference sequence). This CDR3 is 15 amino acids long. V was cut by 4 bases and J by 4 bases, with 14 bases left in between. The CDR3 DNA is TGTGCCAGCAGTTGGGATGGTTCGGGTTACAATGAGCAGTTCTTC. Translating it yields CASSWDGSGYNEQFF.

This clone has a handful of counts. J is TRBJ2-3 and V is TRBV15, with D possibly TRBD1 on 5 matching bases. The CDR3 is 14 amino acids. V dropped 5 bases and J dropped 2 bases, with 11 bases sitting between them. Germline values: CDR1 LNHNV, CDR2 YYDKDF (reference sequence). The CDR3 sequence: CATSFSGHTDTQYF. The CDR3 bases are TGTGCCACCAGCTTCTCAGGGCACACAGATACGCAGTATTTT.

This clone occurred once. V gene TRBV7-3 combines with J gene TRBJ2-3; TRBD2 aligns across 12 bases. The CDR3 is 17 residues long. V shed 5 bases, J shed 3 bases, and the junction held 9 bases outside the gene matches. The germline CDR1 and CDR2 sequences are SGHTA and FQGTGA. Here the CDR3 reads CASSPNWTSGETDTQYF. The CDR3 bases are TGTGCCAGCAGCCCTAATTGGACTAGCGGGGAGACAGATACGCAGTATTTT.

V and J are TRBV19 and TRBJ2-3; 10 positions match TRBD2. Germline V gene lookup returns CDR1 LNHDA and CDR2 SQIVND (reference sequence). The CDR3 extends over 19 amino acids. V gave up 7 bases and J gave up 2 bases; unmatched junction bases: 18. As DNA, the CDR3 is TGTGCCAGTAAGGGCCCTCCTAGCGGGAGACTATTCGCCACAGATACGCAGTATTTT. It yields the protein CASKGPPSGRLFATDTQYF.

The CDR3 protein is CASRLQGVDTEAFF. The DNA of the CDR3 is TGTGCCAGCCGACTACAGGGGGTGGACACTGAAGCTTTCTTT. The chain has TRBV6-1 and TRBJ1-1, with 8 bases identical to TRBD1. CDR1 MNHNS and CDR2 SASEGT come from the germline V gene. This CDR3 contains 14 residues. V was clipped by 8 bases and J by 3 bases; unmatched bases: 8.

The gene calls are TRBV5-1 and TRBJ1-2; a possible D gene is TRBD1 (6 bases). The CDR3 length is 15 residues. Germline loops: CDR1 SGHRS, CDR2 YFSETQ. The ends were cut back, 0 bases at V and 3 bases at J, with 12 bases in the middle. In DNA form, the CDR3 reads TGCGCCAGCAGCTTGGAGGCAGGGGTTGACTATGGCTACACCTTC. Its protein is CASSLEAGVDYGYTF.

This clone was seen only once. The CDR3 sequence: CASSLGVGSGNTIYF. The CDR3 nucleotides are TGTGCCAGCAGCTTAGGGGTCGGCTCTGGAAACACCATATATTTT. The chain joins TRBV7-8 to TRBJ1-3; no firm D call. Deletions cut 1 base from V and 0 bases from J, with 7 bases between. This CDR3 has 15 residues. Germline CDR1 is SGHVS and CDR2 is FQNEAQ. The full variable domain, with the rest looked up from reference TRBV7-8 and TRBJ1-3, is GAGVSQSPRYKVAKRGQDVALRCDPISGHVSLFWYQQALGQGPEFLTYFQNEAQLDKSGLPSDRFFAERPEGSVSTLKIQRTQQEDSAVYLCASSLGVGSGNTIYFGEGSWLTVV.

V and J are TRBV5-4 and TRBJ2-7; TRBD2 is a possible D gene (5 bases). The ends were cut back, 4 bases at V and 0 bases at J, with 8 bases in the middle. Looked up from germline, CDR1 is SGHNT and CDR2 is YYREEE (reference sequence). The CDR3 length is 13 residues. The CDR3 DNA reads TGTGCCAGCAGCAGCCGGGGCTCCTACGAGCAGTACTTC. It encodes CASSSRGSYEQYF.

The V call is TRBV6-5, the J call TRBJ2-7; 8 bases are a match to TRBD1. The CDR3 has 14 amino acids. J gave up 7 bases and V 2 bases, and 7 bases lay outside the gene matches. The V gene's germline CDR1 is MNHEY and CDR2 SVGAGI. The CDR3 loop is CASSYVTGAEEQYF. CDR3 nucleotides: TGTGCCAGCAGTTACGTGACAGGGGCTGAAGAGCAGTACTTC.

The rearrangement joins TRBV27 to TRBJ2-7; 8 nucleotides align to TRBD1. Germline-derived CDR1 and CDR2 are MNHEY and SMNVEV (reference sequence). The trim removed 0 bases at V and 3 bases at J, leaving 1 base unmatched. The CDR3 spans 14 residues. The CDR3 DNA is TGTGCCAGCAGTTTATCCGGGACAGGCTACGAGCAGTACTTC. It codes for CASSLSGTGYEQYF.

This clone was detected only a few times. The V and J genes are TRBV13 and TRBJ2-7; D unclear. The length of the CDR3 is 13 residues. Trimming left V 5 bases short and J 6 bases short, with 14 bases between. Per the germline V gene, CDR1 is PRHDT and CDR2 is FYEKMQ (reference sequence). CDR3 in DNA: TGTGCCAGCAGCCCACTGGACGGACCCGAGCAGTACTTC. Translation: CASSPLDGPEQYF.

The gene calls are TRBV27 and TRBJ2-3; D may be TRBD2 (6 bases). The CDR3 sequence is 15 residues long. Germline V gene sequence: CDR1 MNHEY, CDR2 SMNVEV (reference sequence). V lost 6 bases to trimming and J lost 0 bases, with 13 bases between them. The CDR3 DNA follows: TGTGCCAGCAGGGCTCCGGGACTGAGCACAGATACGCAGTATTTT. Its translation is CASRAPGLSTDTQYF.

This chain links TRBV27 with TRBJ2-7; TRBD1 might be the D (6 bases). Germline CDR1 reads MNHEY; CDR2 reads SMNVEV (reference sequence). This CDR3 contains 16 residues. Trimming took 2 bases from V and 2 from J, leaving 16 bases between them. DNA for the CDR3: TGTGCCAGCAGTTTAACCGGCCAGGGGCCAGCCTACGAGCAGTACTTC. Its translation is CASSLTGQGPAYEQYF.

The chain has TRBV7-8 and TRBJ2-7; D could derive from TRBD1 or TRBD2 (6 bases each). The CDR3 has 12 residues. CDR1 SGHVS and CDR2 FQNEAQ come from the germline V gene. Trimming stripped 3 bases from V and 6 bases from J, with 9 bases between. CDR3 sequence: CASSLSGAEQYF. The CDR3 nucleotides read TGTGCCAGCAGCTTGTCGGGGGCCGAGCAGTACTTC.

This clone showed up just once. V gene TRBV19 combines with J gene TRBJ1-2, with D hard to call. V lost 7 bases and J 2 bases, leaving 20 bases between the germline ends. The CDR3 totals 16 residues. Looked up from germline, CDR1 is LNHDA and CDR2 is SQIVND (reference sequence). CDR3 loop: CASIGPKTAWNYGYTF. CDR3 nucleotides: TGTGCCAGTATCGGCCCAAAGACTGCCTGGAACTATGGCTACACCTTC.